This T cell receptor (beta chain) was documented in a study of CD8+ T cells in alopecia areata. Germline CDR1 SGHVS, CDR2 FNYEAQ. This CDR3 region has 14 residues. Trimming pared 2 bases from V and 1 base from J, leaving 8 bases between. Investigators isolated RNA and reverse transcribed it into cDNA to act as the sequencing template. Clones were read by immunoSEQ multiplex PCR, and TCRdb kept only the in-frame ones, dropping some. The data contain some 150,000 clones, roughly 70% of them singletons. The sequence was obtained from a human donor with alopecia areata. Source: CD8+ T cells sorted from blood, taken at week 0. V usage is TRBV7-6 and J usage is TRBJ1-1, with D unresolved. DNA of the CDR3: TGTGCCAGCAGCTTATATACGTCGAACACTGAAGCTTTCTTT. Translation gives CASSLYTSNTEAFF.